These 11 T cell receptor beta chains were sequenced from one sample in a study of blood T cell repertoires in COVID-19. Method: immunoSEQ multiplex PCR; TCRdb's copy keeps in-frame clones and lacks some. The sample contains 210,000 or so clones, roughly 80% of which appear only once. The source material was peripheral blood. Source of these receptors: a woman at least 80 years old with acute or convalescent COVID-19.

The chain combines TRBV3-1 (or the pseudogene TRBV3-2) with TRBJ2-5; 13 bases fit TRBD2. The CDR3 runs to 18 residues. The germline V gene has CDR1 LGHDT and CDR2 YNNKEL (reference sequence). The trim removed 4 bases at V and 1 base at J, leaving 9 bases unmatched. In DNA form, the CDR3 reads TGTGCCAGCAGCCTCCTACTAGCGGGAGGGCCCCCCCAAGAGACCCAGTACTTC. Residues: CASSLLLAGGPPQETQYF.

The chain employs TRBV5-1 and TRBJ1-4; 7 nucleotides match TRBD1. Germline trimming cut 4 bases from V and 3 bases from J; bases unmatched to any gene: 3. The CDR3 is 14 residues long. CDR1 and CDR2 (germline): SGHRS, YFSETQ. In DNA form, the CDR3 reads TGCGCCAGCAGCGTGGGACAGCCTAATGAAAAACTGTTTTTT. Translation: CASSVGQPNEKLFF.

This clone was counted between two and nine times. The CDR3 loop reads CASSTIRDRGTYEQYF. For the CDR3, the DNA is TGTGCCAGTAGTACTATCAGGGACAGGGGTACCTACGAGCAGTACTTC. The gene calls are TRBV19 and TRBJ2-7; 10 nucleotides match TRBD1. CDR1 is LNHDA, CDR2 SQIVND, per germline (reference sequence). The CDR3 sequence is 16 residues long. The V segment lost 4 bases and the J segment 2 bases; nucleotides outside the gene matches: 8.

The chain recombines TRBV6-5 with TRBJ1-1; 8 bases agree with TRBD1. J gave up 4 bases and V 3 bases, and 10 bases lay outside the gene matches. CDR1 MNHEY and CDR2 SVGAGI come from the germline V gene. CDR3 length: 16 residues. Here the CDR3 DNA reads TGTGCCAGCAGTTATTTGGCAGGGGGCTGGGGCACTGAAGCTTTCTTT. As protein: CASSYLAGGWGTEAFF.

This clone has only a few counts. This chain connects TRBV10-3 to TRBJ2-5; tentatively, D is TRBD1 (5 bases). The CDR3 consists of 14 residues. CDR1 is ENHRY, CDR2 SYGVKD, per germline. V dropped 2 bases and J dropped 5 bases, with 12 bases sitting between them. CDR3 amino acids: CAISEGRGGETQYF. The CDR3 nucleotides read TGTGCCATCAGTGAGGGAAGGGGTGGGGAGACCCAGTACTTC.

This clone was found once. The gene calls are TRBV11-3 and TRBJ2-7; 10 nucleotides line up with TRBD2. With 0 bases clipped from V and 1 base from J, the junction kept 6 bases outside the gene matches. Germline V gene sequence: CDR1 SGHNT, CDR2 YENEEA. The CDR3 runs to 17 residues. This chain's CDR3 is CASSLDLQRGGSYEQYF. CDR3 DNA: TGTGCCAGCAGCTTAGATCTCCAGCGGGGGGGGTCCTACGAGCAGTACTTC.

The rearrangement links TRBV11-2 to TRBJ1-2; D ambiguous. The CDR3 has 14 residues. Germline values: CDR1 SGHAT, CDR2 FQNNGV. V was pared by 1 base and J by 8 bases, with 14 bases between. The CDR3 bases are TGTGCCAGCAGCTTAGGGGCAGCCGGCGTAGGCTACACCTTC. Its protein product is CASSLGAAGVGYTF.

The V call is TRBV29-1, the J call TRBJ2-5; no definite D call. V was shortened by 6 bases and J by 1 base, with 6 bases between the two germline ends. This CDR3 region has 11 residues. The germline V gene encodes CDR1 SQVTM and CDR2 ANQGSEA. The CDR3 DNA follows: TGCAGCGTCGACTTCCAAGAGACCCAGTACTTC. This sequence encodes CSVDFQETQYF. The whole variable domain, filled in from reference TRBV29-1 and TRBJ2-5, reads SAVISQKPSRDICQRGTSLTIQCQVDSQVTMMFWYRQQPGQSLTLIATANQGSEATYESGFVIDKFPISRPNLTFSTLTVSNMSPEDSSIYLCSVDFQETQYFGPGTRLLVL.

The V and J genes are TRBV30 and TRBJ2-7, with 7 bases aligning to TRBD2. With V trimmed by 4 bases and J by 7 bases, 7 bases remained unmatched. Per germline, CDR1 GTSNPN and CDR2 SVGIG (reference sequence). The CDR3 consists of 12 residues. The CDR3 DNA reads TGTGCCTGGATACGGGGGGTGGGAGAGCAGTACTTC. Protein product: CAWIRGVGEQYF.

The V call is TRBV10-3, the J call TRBJ2-5, with TRBD1 matching over 11 bases. The CDR3 runs to 15 residues. V was clipped by 2 bases and J by 6 bases; unmatched bases: 5. Germline-derived CDR1 and CDR2 are ENHRY and SYGVKD. CDR3 region: CAISEKGTGGQTQYF. The CDR3 DNA is TGTGCCATCAGTGAGAAAGGGACAGGGGGGCAGACCCAGTACTTC.

The chain combines TRBV6-6 with TRBJ1-2; D gene ambiguous. The germline V gene has CDR1 MNHNY and CDR2 SVGAGI (reference sequence). The CDR3 loop spans 16 amino acids. The ends were cut back, 7 bases at V and 4 bases at J, with 22 bases in the middle. CDR3 coding DNA: TGTGCCAGCACTAGTAACGGAGACGACGGCCGCTATGGCTACACCTTC. It encodes CASTSNGDDGRYGYTF.